The rows below give T cell receptor beta chains drawn from one sample of a study of regulatory and conventional T cells in RAG deficiency. TCRdb's copy holds only in-frame clones and misses some; the assay was immunoSEQ multiplex PCR. The repertoire consists of around 29,000 clones, with 80% to 95% occurring once and the leading ten covering almost 0.85%. The data were also submitted as part of a second study, on regulatory T cells.

What was sequenced was Tregs sorted from blood. The receptor source for this set is a human donor in good health. Both conserved end residues are part of each CDR3. A clone size is listed for some rows: how often the clone was seen (once, few, many), or a class if it is expanded.

clone size	V gene	J gene	CDR3 protein
NA	TRBV7-7	TRBJ1-1	CASSFHRGQSDTEAFF
NA	TRBV12-5	TRBJ2-3	CASGLAGAVTDTQYF
NA	TRBV19	TRBJ1-5	CASSTTPRGGWPQHF
NA	TRBV6-6	TRBJ1-1	CASSYQRGSAFF
NA	TRBV19	TRBJ1-2	CASTGGNYGYTF
NA	TRBV19	TRBJ1-1	CASSSRDRAEAFF
NA	TRBV7-2	TRBJ1-5	CASSPRERGHSNQPQHF
NA	TRBV11-3	TRBJ2-5	CASSPSLVGTQYF
NA	TRBV5-1	TRBJ1-1	CASRPLSNTEAFF
NA	TRBV5-5	TRBJ1-3	CASSLVVPGYSGNTIYF
NA	TRBV10-3	TRBJ2-3	CAIGPRILAGQRTDTQYF
NA	TRBV4-2	TRBJ2-1	CASSPAGGSLYNEQFF
once	TRBV9	TRBJ1-2	CASSYGQGAIHYGYTF
NA	TRBV7-2	TRBJ2-6	CASSPQRSGANVLTF
NA	TRBV6-1	TRBJ1-1	CAHFGQAMNTEAFF
NA	TRBV2	TRBJ1-2	CASSEDRDNGYTF
NA	TRBV18	TRBJ2-3	CASSGLASTDTQYF